This T cell receptor beta chain was recovered during a study of blood T cell repertoires in COVID-19. In the study overall: Both acute and convalescent COVID-19 samples were obtained from the United States, Italy and Spain. From T cells, B-cell-depleted T cells, or PBMCs came the material, which was cDNA or gDNA.

Per the original data handling: Counts of nucleated cells, estimated from reference gene primer amplification, were obtained. Profiled with immunoSEQ multiplex PCR; TCRdb holds only in-frame clones, not every one. Clone size and V and J calls were adopted from that table, with D and trimming inferred from the DNA. The sample lists approximately 170,000 clones, roughly 89% seen once, with over 3.5% in the top ten. The clonotype originates from a young man with active or convalescent COVID-19. What was sequenced was peripheral blood.

The CDR3 bases are TGTGCCAGCAGCTTTCAGGGGGATACTGAAGCTTTCTTT. As protein: CASSFQGDTEAFF. The V gene is TRBV7-9, the J gene TRBJ1-1; TRBD1 agrees at 7 bases. The CDR3 is 13 residues long. The trim removed 3 bases at V and 5 bases at J, leaving 3 bases unmatched. The germline gives CDR1 SEHNR, CDR2 FQNEAQ (reference sequence). The entire variable domain, with the rest obtained from reference TRBV7-9 and TRBJ1-1, is as follows: DTGVSQNPRHKITKRGQNVTFRCDPISEHNRLYWYRQTLGQGPEFLTYFQNEAQLEKSRLLSDRFSAERPKGSFSTLEIQRTEQGDSAMYLCASSFQGDTEAFFGQGTRLTVV.